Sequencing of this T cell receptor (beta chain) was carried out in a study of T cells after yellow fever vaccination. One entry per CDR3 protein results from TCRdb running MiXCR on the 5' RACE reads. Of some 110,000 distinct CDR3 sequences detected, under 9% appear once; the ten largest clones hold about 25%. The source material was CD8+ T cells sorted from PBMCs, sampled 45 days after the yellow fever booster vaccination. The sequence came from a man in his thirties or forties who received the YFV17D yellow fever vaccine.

The DNA of the CDR3 is TGTGCCAGCAGCTTACCAGAGTCGGGACTAGCTGAGACCCAGTACTTC. It encodes CASSLPESGLAETQYF. V usage is TRBV7-9 and J usage is TRBJ2-5; 9 bases agree with TRBD2. Germline V CDR1 and CDR2: SEHNR, FQNEAQ (reference sequence). The V and J ends lost 2 bases and 5 bases, in that order; junction bases with no gene match: 9. The CDR3 sequence is 16 residues long.